The next 28 T cell receptor beta chains were all read from a single sample in a study of regulatory T cells in long-lasting Graves disease. Construction of the TCR beta libraries employed iRepertoire HTBI primers in conjunction with Arm-PCR of CDR3 regions. TCRdb called the multiplex PCR reads again in MiXCR, with one record for every CDR3 protein. This repertoire shows around 330,000 distinct CDR3 sequences, 15% to 20% found once; its top ten account for about 38%. Time point here: newly diagnosed GD, antithyroid drugs for less than 3 months. RNA from PBMCs was the source of the TCR library. The source material was peripheral blood mononuclear cells (PBMCs), sampled at new diagnosis, from a patient treated with antithyroid drugs. The receptors here all came from a female donor with Graves disease.

This clonotype was found many times. The CDR3 reads CASSLRGREPHYEQYF. CDR3 coding DNA: TGTGCCAGCAGCTTAAGAGGCAGGGAACCCCACTACGAGCAGTACTTC. The chain uses TRBV7-2 and TRBJ2-7, with D perhaps matching TRBD1 (5 bases). This CDR3 spans 16 amino acids. Germline lookup yields CDR1 SGHTA and CDR2 FQGNSA. With 2 bases removed from V and 3 bases from J, the gap between germline ends came to 17 bases.

The rearrangement uses TRBV12-3 or TRBV12-4 and TRBJ1-1, with 7 bases identical to TRBD1. V was pared by 4 bases and J by 2 bases, with 4 bases of the junction left unmatched. The CDR3 loop spans 14 amino acids. The CDR3 loop reads CASSYQGGNTEAFF. In DNA form, the CDR3 reads TGTGCCAGCAGTTATCAGGGGGGAAACACTGAAGCTTTCTTT.

This clonotype was counted once. The chain is built from TRBV7-9 and TRBJ2-3; 8 bases are shared with TRBD1. The length of the CDR3 is 21 residues. After removal of 5 bases from V and 1 base from J, the junction contained 23 bases not matched to a gene. Looked up from germline, CDR1 is SEHNR and CDR2 is FQNEAQ (reference sequence). DNA for the CDR3: TGTGCCAGCAGCCAAGATTCGGTCAGGGGGCTTTTTGGATCCTGCACAGATACGCAGTATTTT. This sequence encodes CASSQDSVRGLFGSCTDTQYF. Drawing the rest from reference TRBV7-9 and TRBJ2-3, the complete variable domain is DTGVSQNPRHKITKRGQNVTFRCDPISEHNRLYWYRQTLGQGPEFLTYFQNEAQLEKSRLLSDRFSAERPKGSFSTLEIQRTEQGDSAMYLCASSQDSVRGLFGSCTDTQYFGPGTRLTVL.

This clonotype was detected ten times or more. The chain couples TRBV11-2 to TRBJ2-2; D gene ambiguous. The CDR3 is 13 residues long. Germline V gives CDR1 SGHAT, CDR2 FQNNGV. V gave up 3 bases and J gave up 8 bases, with 10 bases separating them. The CDR3 coding sequence is TGTGCCAGCAGCTTTGGAAGGGATGGGGAGCTGTTTTTT. Its translation is CASSFGRDGELFF. Full variable domain (missing parts from reference TRBV11-2 and TRBJ2-2): EAGVAQSPRYKIIEKRQSVAFWCNPISGHATLYWYQQILGQGPKLLIQFQNNGVVDDSQLPKDRFSAERLKGVDSTLKIQPAKLEDSAVYLCASSFGRDGELFFGEGSRLTVL.

This clonotype was seen at least ten times. The chain couples TRBV19 to TRBJ1-1; D unresolved. With 1 base removed from V and 8 bases from J, the gap between germline ends came to 14 bases. The CDR3 sequence is 14 residues long. The germline V gene has CDR1 LNHDA and CDR2 SQIVND (reference sequence). The CDR3 spells CASSIGPGPGEAFF. The CDR3 bases are TGTGCCAGTAGTATAGGTCCAGGCCCGGGCGAAGCTTTCTTT.

In this sample, this clonotype turned up many times. This chain joins TRBV7-2 and TRBJ2-7, with 15 positions matching TRBD2. This CDR3 contains 16 residues. Germline CDR1 reads SGHTA; CDR2 reads FQGNSA. With V trimmed by 4 bases and J by 4 bases, 5 bases remained unmatched. CDR3 sequence: CASSWGLAGGLYEQYF. The DNA of the CDR3 is TGTGCCAGCAGCTGGGGACTAGCGGGAGGATTGTACGAGCAGTACTTC.

This clonotype came up many times. The chain carries TRBV6-1 and TRBJ1-2, with TRBD1 matching 9 bases. This CDR3 has 14 amino acids. The ends lost 5 bases at V and 4 bases at J; junction bases unmatched: 5. Germline loops: CDR1 MNHNS, CDR2 SASEGT. The CDR3 nucleotides read TGTGCCAGCAGTCAAAACAGGGGGCCCTATGGCTACACCTTC. It encodes CASSQNRGPYGYTF.

This clonotype occurred a few times. A read error may explain this, as a much larger clone is one base away. V and J are TRBV6-5 and TRBJ2-3, with D maybe TRBD1 (5 bases). Near its end, the DNA agrees better with TRBJ1-5, so the J call may be wrong. The CDR3 has 18 residues. Germline assignment: CDR1 MNHEY and CDR2 SVGAGI. CDR3 amino acids: CASSYIDLAGEGRDTQHF. CDR3 sequence (DNA): TGTGCCAGCAGTTATATAGATCTAGCGGGAGAGGGGAGAGATACGCAGCATTTT.

The sample holds many counts of this clonotype. V gene TRBV19 combines with J gene TRBJ2-3; D not certain. Trimming shortened V by 5 bases and J by 0 bases, and 9 bases separated the two germline ends. The CDR3 length is 14 residues. CDR1 is LNHDA and CDR2 is SQIVND in the germline V gene (reference sequence). The CDR3 bases are TGTGCCAGTAGTTTTGGACCGAGCACAGATACGCAGTATTTT. Amino acid sequence: CASSFGPSTDTQYF.

This clonotype was detected a few times. The chain links TRBV19 to TRBJ1-6, with D tentatively TRBD1 (6 bases). Trimming took 6 bases from V and 10 from J, leaving 10 bases between them. The V gene's germline CDR1 is LNHDA and CDR2 SQIVND (reference sequence). There are 12 residues in the CDR3. The CDR3 DNA is TGTGCCAGTAGCACAGGGAAATCACCCCTCCACTTT. It yields the protein CASSTGKSPLHF.

Note on this clonotype: Possible read error: a much larger clone is one base away. V usage is TRBV28 and J usage is TRBJ2-5, with D unclear. The J call may be mistaken, given a closer DNA end match to TRBJ2-1. This CDR3 spans 13 amino acids. Germline V CDR1 and CDR2: MDHEN, SYDVKM. The CDR3 protein is CASTRGNEETQFF. In DNA form, the CDR3 reads TGTGCCAGCACTCGCGGAAATGAGGAGACCCAGTTCTTC.

This clonotype was observed a few times. The chain is built from TRBV30 and TRBJ2-2; TRBD1 might be the D (6 bases). Trimming stripped 5 bases from V and 8 bases from J, with 15 bases between. This CDR3 spans 13 amino acids. Germline values: CDR1 GTSNPN, CDR2 SVGIG (reference sequence). CDR3 coding DNA: TGTGCCTGGGGCCTTCTGGGGGCTGGGGAGCTGTTTTTT. Translated: CAWGLLGAGELFF.

This clonotype was detected many times. This rearrangement joins TRBV28 to TRBJ2-5, with TRBD1 identical over 9 bases. The ends lost 3 bases at V and 5 bases at J; junction bases unmatched: 4. Germline-derived CDR1 and CDR2 are MDHEN and SYDVKM. The CDR3 consists of 14 residues. The chain's CDR3 is CASSLGTGKETQYF. The DNA of the CDR3 is TGTGCCAGCAGTTTGGGGACAGGGAAGGAGACCCAGTACTTC.

The table lists this clonotype with a few counts. The chain uses TRBV11-2 and TRBJ2-3; TRBD1 matches 7 bases. Looked up from germline, CDR1 is SGHAT and CDR2 is FQNNGV. With 6 bases clipped from V and 1 base from J, the junction kept 7 bases outside the gene matches. This CDR3 comprises 15 residues. CDR3 sequence: CASSKGARGTDTQYF. The DNA of the CDR3 is TGTGCCAGCAGTAAGGGGGCGCGAGGCACAGATACGCAGTATTTT.

As to this clonotype: A read error may explain this, as a much larger clone is one base away. The rearrangement uses TRBV28 and TRBJ2-1, with a weak D call TRBD2 (6 bases). The germline V gene has CDR1 MDHEN and CDR2 SYDVKM. V gave up 1 base and J gave up 10 bases, with 17 bases separating them. The CDR3 runs 15 residues. In DNA, the CDR3 is TGTGCCAGCAGTTTATATTCCCCCCTGGGGAGGGAGCAGTTCTTC. Its protein is CASSLYSPLGREQFF.

The chain has TRBV12-3 or TRBV12-4 and TRBJ2-2; D not resolved. The V gene lost 1 base and the J gene lost 5 bases, with 14 bases spanning the gap. CDR3 length: 16 residues. The chain's CDR3 is CASSLVAGLNTGELFF. The DNA of the CDR3 is TGTGCCAGCAGTTTAGTCGCCGGTCTCAATACCGGGGAGCTGTTTTTT.

In this sample, this clonotype turned up many times. The V and J genes are TRBV12-3 or TRBV12-4 and TRBJ2-2; 9 bases are shared with TRBD1. The CDR3 extends over 13 amino acids. V lost 6 bases and J lost 4; bases outside the gene matches: 0. This chain's CDR3 is CASRDRGTGELFF. Written as DNA, the CDR3 is TGTGCCAGCAGGGACAGGGGCACCGGGGAGCTGTTTTTT.

This clonotype was observed many times. The chain couples TRBV24-1 to TRBJ2-5; possibly TRBD2 for D (5 bases). V was trimmed by 9 bases and J by 4 bases, leaving 8 bases between them. The CDR3 length is 11 residues. The germline gives CDR1 KGHDR, CDR2 SFDVKD. The CDR3 DNA reads as TGTGCCACCGAAGGAGGAGAGACCCAGTACTTC. Protein sequence: CATEGGETQYF.

The chain links TRBV9 to TRBJ2-7; D possibly corresponds to TRBD1 (5 bases). With 2 bases removed from V and 7 bases from J, the gap between germline ends came to 13 bases. Looked up from germline, CDR1 is SGDLS and CDR2 is YYNGEE. The CDR3 sequence is 13 residues long. The CDR3, as DNA: TGTGCCAGCAGCGTCGACCAGGGCGGTGAGCAGTACTTC. It encodes CASSVDQGGEQYF. The complete variable domain, with remaining parts taken from reference TRBV9 and TRBJ2-7, reads DSGVTQTPKHLITATGQRVTLRCSPRSGDLSVYWYQQSLDQGLQFLIQYYNGEERAKGNILERFSAQQFPDLHSELNLSSLELGDSALYFCASSVDQGGEQYFGPGTRLTVT.

With regard to this clonotype: This may be a read error, as it is one base from a much larger clone. The CDR3 reads CANSQASPQETQYF. For the CDR3, the DNA is TGTGCCAACAGCCAAGCTAGCCCCCAAGAGACCCAGTACTTC. The rearrangement joins TRBV3-1 to TRBJ2-5; possibly TRBD2 for D (5 bases). Per germline, CDR1 LGHDT and CDR2 YNNKEL (reference sequence). This CDR3 comprises 14 residues.

The chain uses TRBV20-1 and TRBJ1-2; D call uncertain. Germline V CDR1 and CDR2: DFQATT, SNEGSKA (reference sequence). Trimming shortened V by 0 bases and J by 5 bases, and 13 bases separated the two germline ends. The CDR3 loop spans 14 amino acids. CDR3 bases: TGCAGTGCTAGAGACCGGGTTTCCGGGTATGGCTACACCTTC. Amino acid sequence: CSARDRVSGYGYTF.

This clonotype has more than one count but fewer than ten. The rearrangement links TRBV6-1 to TRBJ2-5; D uncertain. Trimming took 11 bases from V and 5 from J, leaving 6 bases between them. Germline V gene lookup returns CDR1 MNHNS and CDR2 SASEGT. The CDR3 runs 9 residues. The CDR3 loop reads CAVGETQYF. DNA of the CDR3: TGTGCCGTCGGGGAGACCCAGTACTTC.

This clonotype has a count of ten or more. The rearrangement joins TRBV28 to TRBJ2-5; D perhaps matches TRBD2 (6 bases). The V end was cut by 5 bases, the J end by 5 bases, with 18 bases between. The CDR3 is 15 residues long. Germline lookup yields CDR1 MDHEN and CDR2 SYDVKM. The CDR3: CASSTVKRVVETQYF. CDR3 nucleotide sequence: TGTGCCAGCAGTACCGTGAAGCGGGTTGTGGAGACCCAGTACTTC.

This clonotype showed up many times. V gene TRBV20-1 combines with J gene TRBJ2-5; 12 bases are a match to TRBD2. Germline V gene data show CDR1 as DFQATT and CDR2 as SNEGSKA (reference sequence). J was trimmed by 4 bases and V by 6 bases; bases with no gene match: 6. The length of the CDR3 is 14 residues. The CDR3, as DNA: TGCAGTGCGAGGTCACTAGCGGGAGGAGAGACCCAGTACTTC. Translation: CSARSLAGGETQYF.

Here the CDR3 reads CASSEVRALGTEAFF. In DNA, the CDR3 is TGTGCCAGCAGCGAAGTCAGGGCCTTAGGCACTGAAGCTTTCTTT. This chain links TRBV7-9 with TRBJ1-1; TRBD1 is a possible D gene (5 bases). Germline V gives CDR1 SEHNR, CDR2 FQNEAQ (reference sequence). This CDR3 is 15 amino acids long. V was shortened by 5 bases and J by 4 bases, with 17 bases between the two germline ends.

Notes on this clonotype: With a far larger clone one base away, a read error is the likely cause. V gene TRBV2 combines with J gene TRBJ2-1; TRBD2 aligns across 7 bases. This CDR3 spans 15 amino acids. Looked up from germline, CDR1 is SNHLY and CDR2 is FYNNEI. V was clipped by 5 bases and J by 3 bases; unmatched bases: 7. The CDR3 region has the DNA TGTGCCAGCAGTTCGAGCGGGGCGTGCTACAATGAGCAGTTCTTC. Translation gives CASSSSGACYNEQFF.

Ten or more counts support this clonotype. The rearrangement uses TRBV29-1 and TRBJ2-1; D gene uncertain. The CDR3 runs to 14 residues. CDR1 SQVTM and CDR2 ANQGSEA come from the germline V gene. V lost 6 bases and J lost 0, with 12 bases in between. The CDR3 coding sequence is TGCAGCGTCGAGCAGGAAAACTCCTACAATGAGCAGTTCTTC. The encoded protein is CSVEQENSYNEQFF.

The rearrangement links TRBV11-2 to TRBJ2-3, with 7 bases aligning to TRBD1. Near its end, the DNA agrees better with TRBJ2-1, so the J call may be wrong. Germline CDR1 is SGHAT and CDR2 is FQNNGV. CDR3 length equals 16 residues. CDR3 DNA: TGTGCCAGCAGCCACCCTCCGAAGGACAGGACTTCTGAGCAGTTCTTC. Encoded protein: CASSHPPKDRTSEQFF.